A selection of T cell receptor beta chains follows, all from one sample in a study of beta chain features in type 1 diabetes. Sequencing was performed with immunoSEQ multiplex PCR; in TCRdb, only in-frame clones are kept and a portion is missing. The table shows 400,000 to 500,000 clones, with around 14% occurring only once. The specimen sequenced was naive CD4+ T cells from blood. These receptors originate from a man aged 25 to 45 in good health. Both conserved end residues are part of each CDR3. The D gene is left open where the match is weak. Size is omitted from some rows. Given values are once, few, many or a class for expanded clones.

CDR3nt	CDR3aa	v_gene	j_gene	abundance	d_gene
TGTGCCAGCAGCCAAGGAACGCAGAGGGCAGATACGCAGTATTTT	CASSQGTQRADTQYF	TRBV4-2	TRBJ2-3	.	.
TGTGCCAGCAGCTTGGATATTTTAACCGCCTCACCCCTCCACTTT	CASSLDILTASPLHF	TRBV7-2	TRBJ1-6	.	.
TGTGCCAGCAGTCCAGCTCGGCCAGATACGCAGTATTTT	CASSPARPDTQYF	TRBV28	TRBJ2-3	.	.
TGTGCCTGGAACCCAGGTGGAGATGAGCAGTTCTTC	CAWNPGGDEQFF	TRBV30	TRBJ2-1	.	.
TGTGCCTGTCCGACGGTTGAAGCTTTCTTT	CACPTVEAFF	TRBV30	TRBJ1-1	few	.
TGTGCCAGCAGCGCTCGCCCGTCAAGCACAGATACGCAGTATTTT	CASSARPSSTDTQYF	TRBV11-2	TRBJ2-3	few	.
TGTGCCAGCAGTGAATTGAAGACCCAGTACTTC	CASSELKTQYF	TRBV2	TRBJ2-5	.	.
TGCAGCGCCCACGAAGGGGCTGCAGAGACCCAGTACTTC	CSAHEGAAETQYF	TRBV29-1	TRBJ2-5	.	.
TGTGCCAGCTCACCACCGGTTCGCAGCAGGCCGAACACTGAAGCTTTCTTT	CASSPPVRSRPNTEAFF	TRBV18	TRBJ1-1	few	.
TGTGCCAGCAGCAAATTGCAGGAAGAGACCCAGTACTTC	CASSKLQEETQYF	TRBV5-4	TRBJ2-5	few	.
TGTGCCTGGAACCCCCGGGACAGGTTCTCTGGGGCCAACGTCCTGACTTTC	CAWNPRDRFSGANVLTF	TRBV30	TRBJ2-6	many	TRBD1
TGTGCCAGCAGCTTCTCCTACGAGCAGTACTTC	CASSFSYEQYF	TRBV7-2	TRBJ2-7	many	.
TGTGCCAGCAGCTCCTGGGACAGGGTTACAGATACGCAGTATTTT	CASSSWDRVTDTQYF	TRBV7-9	TRBJ2-3	once	TRBD1
TGTGCCACCAGCAGATCTCCCGGGGGAAAAGAGACCCAGTACTTC	CATSRSPGGKETQYF	TRBV15	TRBJ2-5	.	.
TGTGCCAGCAGCCCGATAGCGGGCTCCTACAATGAGCAGTTCTTC	CASSPIAGSYNEQFF	TRBV7-6	TRBJ2-1	.	TRBD2
TGTGCCAGCAGTGTCTGGTCTTACAATGAGCAGTTCTTC	CASSVWSYNEQFF	TRBV2	TRBJ2-1	few	.
TGTGCCAGCAGTTTAAAGACTAGCACAGATACGCAGTATTTT	CASSLKTSTDTQYF	TRBV27	TRBJ2-3	.	.
TGTGCCAGCAGCGTAGAATTAGCGGGCGTAGGTGAGCAGTTCTTC	CASSVELAGVGEQFF	TRBV9	TRBJ2-1	few	TRBD2
TGCAGCGCCCCGCATTCAGGTAGCACAGATACGCAGTATTTT	CSAPHSGSTDTQYF	TRBV29-1	TRBJ2-3	.	.
TGTGCCAGCAGCCGTAGGGGGCTAAACTATGGCTACACCTTC	CASSRRGLNYGYTF	TRBV14	TRBJ1-2	.	TRBD1
TGTGCCACCAGCAGAGGCCCACAGCATGATTCACCCCTCCACTTT	CATSRGPQHDSPLHF	TRBV15	TRBJ1-6	.	.
TGTGCCAGCAGTAGGCGACAGGGGTGGAACTATGGCTACACCTTC	CASSRRQGWNYGYTF	TRBV6-5	TRBJ1-2	.	TRBD1
TGTGCCAGCAGCGTAAAGGGGTCGGATGAAAAACTGTTTTTT	CASSVKGSDEKLFF	TRBV9	TRBJ1-4	.	.
TGTGCCAGCACCTTTCCCTCACACAGGGTAGGCTACACCTTC	CASTFPSHRVGYTF	TRBV7-2	TRBJ1-2	.	.
TGTGCTAGTGGTCCGGGCACAGATACGCAGTATTTT	CASGPGTDTQYF	TRBV12-5	TRBJ2-3	few	.
TGTGCCAGCAGCCCCGACAATGGGTATACTGAAGCTTTCTTT	CASSPDNGYTEAFF	TRBV7-9	TRBJ1-1	.	.